This TCR beta chain derives from a study of blood T cell repertoires in COVID-19. This CDR3 is built from 15 residues. The germline V gene has CDR1 SGHRS and CDR2 YFSETQ. Trimming cost V 1 base and J 0 bases, with 10 bases left between them. Per the original methods: Scientists estimated how many nucleated cells there were by amplifying reference gene primers. Clones were sequenced by immunoSEQ multiplex PCR, and TCRdb holds only the in-frame ones, with some missing. The V and J calls and clone size come from that table; D and trimming were worked out from the DNA. Found here are 250,000 to 300,000 clones, 85% to 90% of them singletons; the top ten hold about an eighth.

The source of this sequence is a woman aged 25 to 39 with COVID-19, enrolled during active disease. Material: peripheral blood. The chain carries TRBV5-1 and TRBJ1-2; D is uncertain. The CDR3 region is CASSLQAQANYGYTF. Here the CDR3 DNA reads TGCGCCAGCAGCTTGCAGGCCCAAGCTAACTATGGCTACACCTTC.